Following are 23 T cell receptor beta chains from one sample sequenced in a study of blood T cell repertoires in COVID-19. This table comes from immunoSEQ multiplex PCR, and its TCRdb copy is limited to in-frame clones, with some not included. There are 75,000 to 90,000 clones in the sample; about 90% occur only once, and 5% to 7% lies in the top ten. Specimen: peripheral blood. The origin of the receptors is a man aged 18 to 29 with COVID-19, enrolled during active disease.

This chain connects TRBV19 to TRBJ2-1; D gene unclear. V lost 1 base to trimming and J lost 6 bases, with 7 bases between them. CDR1 and CDR2 (germline): LNHDA, SQIVND (reference sequence). The CDR3 extends over 13 amino acids. The CDR3 DNA is TGTGCCAGTAGTATAGGGCGGCGCAATGAGCAGTTCTTC. It codes for CASSIGRRNEQFF.

V usage is TRBV28 and J usage is TRBJ2-1, with D possibly being TRBD2 (6 bases). The CDR3 runs to 16 residues. CDR1 is MDHEN and CDR2 is SYDVKM in the germline V gene. With 2 bases removed from V and 5 bases from J, the gap between germline ends came to 16 bases. DNA of the CDR3: TGTGCCAGCAGTTTACAGCTCTCGGGACTGAACAATGAGCAGTTCTTC. Translating gives CASSLQLSGLNNEQFF. Filled out from reference TRBV28 and TRBJ2-1, the complete variable domain reads DVKVTQSSRYLVKRTGEKVFLECVQDMDHENMFWYRQDPGLGLRLIYFSYDVKMKEKGDIPEGYSVSREKKERFSLILESASTNQTSMYLCASSLQLSGLNNEQFFGPGTRLTVL.

The V gene is TRBV28, the J gene TRBJ2-7; tentatively, D is TRBD2 (6 bases). Germline CDR1 and CDR2: MDHEN and SYDVKM. The CDR3 is 15 residues long. V dropped 6 bases and J dropped 6 bases, with 21 bases sitting between them. Here the CDR3 reads CASRTTGSTILEQYF. CDR3 in DNA: TGTGCCAGCAGAACTACCGGGAGCACTATTCTCGAGCAGTACTTC. Full variable domain (remainder filled in from reference TRBV28 and TRBJ2-7): DVKVTQSSRYLVKRTGEKVFLECVQDMDHENMFWYRQDPGLGLRLIYFSYDVKMKEKGDIPEGYSVSREKKERFSLILESASTNQTSMYLCASRTTGSTILEQYFGPGTRLTVT.

The count of this clone is one. This sequence joins TRBV5-6 and TRBJ1-2, with 8 bases aligning to TRBD1. V shed 4 bases, J shed 7 bases, and the junction held 6 bases outside the gene matches. Germline V CDR1 and CDR2: SGHDT, YYEEEE. The CDR3 consists of 13 residues. CDR3 region: CASSPDRGVGYTF. DNA of the CDR3: TGTGCCAGCAGCCCTGACAGGGGTGTTGGCTACACCTTC.

The chain employs TRBV4-3 and TRBJ1-2, with D possibly TRBD1 on 6 matching bases. This CDR3 region has 15 residues. In germline, CDR1 is LGHNA, CDR2 YSLEER. Trimming stripped 0 bases from V and 6 bases from J, with 14 bases between. Here the CDR3 reads CASSQDVGAMDGYTF. The CDR3 DNA follows: TGCGCCAGCAGCCAAGATGTGGGGGCTATGGATGGCTACACCTTC.

This chain uses TRBV28 with TRBJ2-7, with TRBD2 identical over 8 bases. Germline V gene lookup returns CDR1 MDHEN and CDR2 SYDVKM. The CDR3 sequence is 13 residues long. V gave up 6 bases and J gave up 6 bases; unmatched junction bases: 7. CDR3 bases: TGTGCCAGCAGCTCCTCAAGCGGGAGCGAGCAGTACTTC. Protein sequence: CASSSSSGSEQYF.

The chain uses TRBV6-1 and TRBJ2-1, with D hard to call. The V end lost 2 bases, the J end lost 3 bases, and 14 bases lay between the germline ends. The V gene's germline CDR1 is MNHNS and CDR2 SASEGT. This CDR3 spans 16 amino acids. The chain's CDR3 is CASSEYATALYNEQFF. The DNA of the CDR3 is TGTGCCAGCAGTGAATACGCTACCGCACTCTACAATGAGCAGTTCTTC.

The chain carries TRBV29-1 and TRBJ2-6, with 9 bases fitting TRBD1. The CDR3 totals 16 residues. CDR1 is SQVTM, CDR2 ANQGSEA, per germline. V lost 6 bases and J lost 2; bases outside the gene matches: 8. CDR3 loop: CSVEWDRAPGANVLTF. The DNA for the CDR3 is TGCAGCGTCGAGTGGGACAGGGCTCCTGGGGCCAACGTCCTGACTTTC.

The genes are TRBV27 and TRBJ2-1, with 8 bases lining up with TRBD2. Losses at the gene ends were 6 bases for V and 0 bases for J; bases not matched to a gene: 19. The CDR3 is 20 residues long. Germline V gene data show CDR1 as MNHEY and CDR2 as SMNVEV (reference sequence). The CDR3 bases are TGTGCCAGCAGCAAAGATTCGGGACTAGTTTTCCCGAGCTCCTACAATGAGCAGTTCTTC. This translates into CASSKDSGLVFPSSYNEQFF.

The chain combines TRBV5-4 with TRBJ1-2, with 8 bases aligning to TRBD1. The CDR3 extends over 14 amino acids. Germline loops: CDR1 SGHNT, CDR2 YYREEE (reference sequence). V trimming: 0 bases; J trimming: 6 bases; junction bases outside the gene matches: 4. This CDR3 is CASSLGTGLDGYTF. CDR3 nucleotide sequence: TGTGCCAGCAGCTTGGGGACAGGGTTGGATGGCTACACCTTC.

The V and J genes are TRBV6-5 and TRBJ1-2; 7 nucleotides agree with TRBD1. This CDR3 comprises 15 residues. Trimming took 5 bases from V and 3 from J; bases not matched to a gene: 9. Germline V gene sequence: CDR1 MNHEY, CDR2 SVGAGI. CDR3 DNA sequence: TGTGCCAGCAGTACTTCAGGGGGTCCTTACTATGGCTACACCTTC. It specifies CASSTSGGPYYGYTF.

The chain couples TRBV4-3 to TRBJ2-2; 14 bases are a match to TRBD2. CDR3 length: 20 residues. Germline CDR1 is LGHNA and CDR2 is YSLEER. Trimming cost V 1 base and J 4 bases; bases outside gene matches: 11. The CDR3 sequence is CASSQGPRLAGGPATGELFF. The CDR3 bases are TGCGCCAGCAGCCAAGGCCCCCGACTAGCGGGAGGGCCGGCCACCGGGGAGCTGTTTTTT.

J is TRBJ2-2 and V is TRBV15, with D possibly matching TRBD2 (7 bases). CDR3 length: 16 amino acids. Germline values: CDR1 LNHNV, CDR2 YYDKDF (reference sequence). With 8 bases removed from V and 0 bases from J, the gap between germline ends came to 16 bases. The CDR3 sequence: CATDRRGRANTGELFF. In DNA form, the CDR3 reads TGTGCCACCGATAGGAGGGGGAGGGCGAACACCGGGGAGCTGTTTTTT.

The chain joins TRBV15 to TRBJ2-3; D is possibly TRBD2 (7 bases). V was trimmed by 5 bases and J by 0 bases, leaving 24 bases between them. The germline gives CDR1 LNHNV, CDR2 YYDKDF (reference sequence). The CDR3 has 19 amino acids. CDR3 nucleotides: TGTGCCACCAGCTTAAGGGGGGGCAGGTCCAATACTAGCACAGATACGCAGTATTTT. Its protein product is CATSLRGGRSNTSTDTQYF.

The chain uses TRBV5-1 and TRBJ2-3; D remains ambiguous. CDR3 size: 14 residues. V lost 0 bases, J lost 3 bases, and 8 bases lay in between. CDR1 is SGHRS, CDR2 YFSETQ, per germline. The CDR3 sequence: CASSLDQITDTQYF. In DNA form, the CDR3 reads TGCGCCAGCAGCTTGGATCAGATAACAGATACGCAGTATTTT.

The gene calls are TRBV28 and TRBJ2-3; 7 nucleotides line up with TRBD1. V dropped 5 bases and J dropped 6; count of bases not matched to a gene: 8. The CDR3 is made up of 14 amino acids. Germline CDR1 and CDR2: MDHEN and SYDVKM. This CDR3 reads CASSPYTGVDTQYF. In DNA form, the CDR3 reads TGTGCCAGCAGTCCTTACACAGGGGTGGATACGCAGTATTTT.

The chain is built from TRBV5-1 and TRBJ1-1; D is unclear. V lost 0 bases and J 4 bases, leaving 4 bases between the germline ends. Germline lookup yields CDR1 SGHRS and CDR2 YFSETQ. The CDR3 spans 12 residues. The DNA of the CDR3 is TGCGCCAGCAGCTTGGGGAGCACTGAAGCTTTCTTT. As protein: CASSLGSTEAFF.

The chain links TRBV7-8 to TRBJ2-7, with 7 bases aligning to TRBD2. V trimming: 1 base; J trimming: 11 bases; junction bases outside the gene matches: 5. The length of the CDR3 is 12 residues. Germline V gives CDR1 SGHVS, CDR2 FQNEAQ. The CDR3 coding sequence is TGTGCCAGCAGCTTAGATGGGGGGGTCAAGTACTTC. It is translated as CASSLDGGVKYF.

This chain uses TRBV15 with TRBJ2-1; D perhaps matches TRBD2 (5 bases). Trimming cost V 4 bases and J 5 bases, with 15 bases left between them. CDR1 is LNHNV, CDR2 YYDKDF, per germline (reference sequence). The CDR3 runs 15 residues. CDR3 region: CATSTPGSGNNEQFF. The CDR3, as DNA: TGTGCCACCAGCACCCCCGGGTCGGGGAACAATGAGCAGTTCTTC.

The rearrangement links TRBV4-1 to TRBJ1-2; 11 bases fit TRBD1. This CDR3 spans 17 amino acids. CDR1 and CDR2 (germline): MGHRA, YSYEKL. V gave up 3 bases and J gave up 6 bases; unmatched junction bases: 12. CDR3: CASSHSPGQGGINGYTF. In nucleotides, the CDR3 is TGCGCCAGCAGCCACTCCCCGGGACAGGGGGGAATAAATGGCTACACCTTC.

This clone was observed a few times. V gene TRBV6-5 combines with J gene TRBJ1-3, with D possibly TRBD1 on 6 matching bases. Deletions cut 6 bases from V and 4 bases from J, with 13 bases between. The length of the CDR3 is 14 residues. CDR1 MNHEY and CDR2 SVGAGI come from the germline V gene. The CDR3 loop reads CASRDTGSGNTIYF. In DNA, the CDR3 is TGTGCCAGCAGGGACACAGGGAGCGGAAACACCATATATTTT.

A single count supports this clone. This sequence joins TRBV19 and TRBJ1-1; D unclear. Trimming stripped 9 bases from V and 1 base from J, with 9 bases between. This CDR3 region has 12 residues. Germline V gene sequence: CDR1 LNHDA, CDR2 SQIVND (reference sequence). The CDR3 reads CASRLGNTEAFF. The CDR3 nucleotides are TGTGCCAGCCGCCTCGGGAACACTGAAGCTTTCTTT.

Written as DNA, the CDR3 is TGTGCCATCAGTGGGACGGGGAGGAGCGGGAGTGTCTACGAGCAGTACTTC. This encodes CAISGTGRSGSVYEQYF. The genes are TRBV10-3 and TRBJ2-7; TRBD2 agrees at 8 bases. Germline loops: CDR1 ENHRY, CDR2 SYGVKD. With 4 bases clipped from V and 3 bases from J, the junction kept 14 bases outside the gene matches. The CDR3 sequence is 17 residues long.